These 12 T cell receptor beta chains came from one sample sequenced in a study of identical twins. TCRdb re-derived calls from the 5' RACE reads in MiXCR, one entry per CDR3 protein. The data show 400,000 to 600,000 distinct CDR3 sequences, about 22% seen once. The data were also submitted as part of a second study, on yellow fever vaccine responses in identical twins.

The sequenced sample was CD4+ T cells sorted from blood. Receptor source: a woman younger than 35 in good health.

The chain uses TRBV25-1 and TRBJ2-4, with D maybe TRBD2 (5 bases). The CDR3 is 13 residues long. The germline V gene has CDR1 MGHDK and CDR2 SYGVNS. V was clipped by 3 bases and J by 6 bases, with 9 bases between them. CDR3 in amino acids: CASSEGSVNIQYF. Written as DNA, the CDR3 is TGTGCCAGCAGTGAGGGTAGCGTAAACATTCAGTACTTC.

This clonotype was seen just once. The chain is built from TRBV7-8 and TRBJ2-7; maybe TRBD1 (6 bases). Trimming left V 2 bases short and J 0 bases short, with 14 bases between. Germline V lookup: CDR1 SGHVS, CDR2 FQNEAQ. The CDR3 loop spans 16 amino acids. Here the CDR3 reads CASSLMPGVSSYEQYF. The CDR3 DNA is TGTGCCAGCAGCTTAATGCCAGGGGTGAGCTCCTACGAGCAGTACTTC.

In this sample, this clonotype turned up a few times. The CDR3 DNA sequence: TGTGCCAGCAGTCACAATCAGGATTTTGGGAATCAGCCCCAGCATTTT. Residues: CASSHNQDFGNQPQHF. The chain employs TRBV28 and TRBJ1-5; unclear D gene. Between the trimmed V and J ends, which lost 5 bases and 4 bases, there was a span of 18 bases. Germline V gene sequence: CDR1 MDHEN, CDR2 SYDVKM. This CDR3 is 16 amino acids long.

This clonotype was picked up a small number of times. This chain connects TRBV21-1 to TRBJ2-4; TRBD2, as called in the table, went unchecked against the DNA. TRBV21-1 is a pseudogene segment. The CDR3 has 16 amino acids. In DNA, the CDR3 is TGTGCCAGCAGCATCCATTATGTTGGGGAGGCGAACATTCAGTACTTC. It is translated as CASSIHYVGEANIQYF.

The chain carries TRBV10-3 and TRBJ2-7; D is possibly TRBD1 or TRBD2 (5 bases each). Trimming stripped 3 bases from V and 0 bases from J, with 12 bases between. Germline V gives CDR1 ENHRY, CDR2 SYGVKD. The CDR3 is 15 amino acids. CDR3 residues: CAISDPGRSSYEQYV. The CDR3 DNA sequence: TGTGCCATCAGTGACCCGGGACGGAGCTCCTACGAGCAGTACGTC.

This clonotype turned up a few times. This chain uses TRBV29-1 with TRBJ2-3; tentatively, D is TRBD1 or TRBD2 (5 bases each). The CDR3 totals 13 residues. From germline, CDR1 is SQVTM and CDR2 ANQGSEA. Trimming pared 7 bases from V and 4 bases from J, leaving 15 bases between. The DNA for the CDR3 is TGCAGCGGTCGGGGCTCCAGGGCAGATACGCAGTATTTT. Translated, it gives CSGRGSRADTQYF.

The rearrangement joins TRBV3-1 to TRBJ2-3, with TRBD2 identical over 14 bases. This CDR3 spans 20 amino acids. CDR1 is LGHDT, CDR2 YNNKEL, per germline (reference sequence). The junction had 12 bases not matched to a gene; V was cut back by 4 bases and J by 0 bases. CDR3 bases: TGTGCCAGCAGCCGCGGACTAGCGGGGGGACCGACCTCTAGCACAGATACGCAGTATTTT. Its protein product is CASSRGLAGGPTSSTDTQYF.

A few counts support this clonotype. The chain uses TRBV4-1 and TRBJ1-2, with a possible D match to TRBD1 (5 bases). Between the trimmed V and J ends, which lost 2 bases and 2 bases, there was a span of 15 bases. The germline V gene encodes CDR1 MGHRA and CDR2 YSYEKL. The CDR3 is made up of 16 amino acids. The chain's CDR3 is CASSQLYPTVNYGYTF. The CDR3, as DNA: TGCGCCAGCAGCCAATTGTACCCGACAGTAAACTATGGCTACACCTTC.

CDR3 in amino acids: CASSPRGQTYGSYNEQFF. In nucleotides, the CDR3 is TGCGCCAGCAGCCCCAGGGGGCAGACTTATGGGTCCTACAATGAGCAGTTCTTC. The chain employs TRBV5-1 and TRBJ2-1; 8 nucleotides match TRBD1. The germline CDR1 and CDR2 sequences are SGHRS and YFSETQ. The CDR3 runs to 18 residues. The junction had 13 bases not matched to a gene; V was cut back by 4 bases and J by 1 base. The full variable domain, with the rest looked up from reference TRBV5-1 and TRBJ2-1, is KAGVTQTPRYLIKTRGQQVTLSCSPISGHRSVSWYQQTPGQGLQFLFEYFSETQRNKGNFPGRFSGRQFSNSRSEMNVSTLELGDSALYLCASSPRGQTYGSYNEQFFGPGTRLTVL.

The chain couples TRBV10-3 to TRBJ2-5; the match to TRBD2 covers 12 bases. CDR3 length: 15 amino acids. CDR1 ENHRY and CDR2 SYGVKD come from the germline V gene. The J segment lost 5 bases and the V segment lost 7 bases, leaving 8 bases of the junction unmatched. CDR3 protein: CAIKASGGAWETQYF. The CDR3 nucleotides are TGTGCCATCAAGGCTAGCGGGGGGGCATGGGAGACCCAGTACTTC.

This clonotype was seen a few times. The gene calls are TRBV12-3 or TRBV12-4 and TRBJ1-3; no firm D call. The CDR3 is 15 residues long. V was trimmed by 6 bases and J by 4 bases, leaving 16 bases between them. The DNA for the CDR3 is TGTGCCAGCAGCCCCGACCGATACCCCGGAAACACCATATATTTT. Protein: CASSPDRYPGNTIYF.

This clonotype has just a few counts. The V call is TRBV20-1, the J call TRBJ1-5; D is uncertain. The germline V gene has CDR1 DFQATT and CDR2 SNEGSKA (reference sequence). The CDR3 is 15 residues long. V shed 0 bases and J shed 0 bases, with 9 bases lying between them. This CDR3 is CSARDSGLSNQPQHF. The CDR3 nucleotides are TGCAGTGCTAGAGATTCCGGGCTTAGCAATCAGCCCCAGCATTTT.